Listed below are T cell receptor beta chains from one sample, sequenced in a study of beta chain features in type 1 diabetes. TCRdb's table, derived via immunoSEQ multiplex PCR, lists solely in-frame clones and lacks some. Of 500,000 to 850,000 clones in the sample, around 15% were seen once. The material sequenced was naive CD4+ T cells from blood. The receptor source for this set is a young man with type 1 diabetes. Each CDR3 is given with its conserved first and last residue. D genes are given only for firm matches. Some rows have no size entry. The others give once, few or many, or a class for an expanded clone.

>TRBV7-9|13|.|.|TRBJ2-7
CASSFTRVGEQYF
TGTGCCAGCAGCTTTACCCGAGTTGGAGAGCAGTACTTC
>TRBV30|12|TRBD1|few|TRBJ1-2
CALKGAVYGYTF
TGTGCCCTTAAGGGGGCTGTCTATGGCTACACCTTC
>TRBV18|13|.|few|TRBJ2-1
CASSRGSYNEQFF
TGTGCCAGCTCTCGGGGGTCCTACAATGAGCAGTTCTTC
>TRBV7-2|15|.|.|TRBJ2-1
CASSLAGVTGNEQFF
TGTGCCAGCAGCCTAGCAGGAGTGACTGGCAATGAGCAGTTCTTC
>TRBV7-8|15|.|.|TRBJ2-4
CASSLGGGSQNIQYF
TGTGCCAGCAGCTTAGGTGGAGGGTCGCAAAACATTCAGTACTTC
>TRBV27|13|TRBD1|.|TRBJ2-3
CASSWGRGRAQYF
TGTGCCAGCAGTTGGGGCAGGGGGCGTGCGCAGTATTTT
>TRBV28|13|.|few|TRBJ1-1
CASGEGRRTEAFF
TGTGCCAGCGGAGAAGGGAGAAGAACTGAAGCTTTCTTT
>TRBV6-6|14|.|few|TRBJ1-3
CASSTGYSGNTIYF
TGTGCCAGCAGTACAGGGTACTCTGGAAACACCATATATTTT
>TRBV2|14|.|few|TRBJ1-1
CASRSQGLNTEAFF
TGTGCCAGCAGGTCACAGGGTTTGAACACTGAAGCTTTCTTT
>TRBV28|15|.|once|TRBJ2-5
CASSFRRRDQETQYF
.
>TRBV15|16|.|.|TRBJ1-2
CATSRGSGNGNYGYTF
TGTGCCACCAGCAGAGGTAGCGGGAATGGGAACTATGGCTACACCTTC
>TRBV6-5|14|.|few|TRBJ1-1
CASTIQAENTEAFF
TGTGCCAGCACGATTCAGGCGGAGAACACTGAAGCTTTCTTT
>TRBV20-1|11|.|few|TRBJ1-4
CSAIVQEKLFF
TGCAGTGCGATAGTCCAGGAAAAACTGTTTTTT
>TRBV6-5|14|TRBD1|few|TRBJ2-7
CATSRDRGAYEQYF
TGTGCCACCTCCCGGGACAGGGGCGCTTACGAGCAGTACTTC
>TRBV18|15|TRBD1|.|TRBJ2-1
CASSPSIPGGREQFF
TGTGCCAGCTCACCTAGCATCCCAGGGGGACGGGAGCAGTTCTTC
>TRBV4-2|17|.|.|TRBJ2-2
CASSQDLFGGNTGELFF
TGTGCCAGCAGCCAAGATTTATTCGGGGGGAACACCGGGGAGCTGTTTTTT
>TRBV21-1|14|.|few|TRBJ1-1
CASSVAPRGGEAFF
TGTGCCAGCAGCGTGGCCCCCCGTGGGGGTGAAGCTTTCTTT
>TRBV6-5|14|TRBD1|few|TRBJ2-3
CATEGAGNTDTQYF
TGTGCCACTGAGGGGGCAGGGAACACAGATACGCAGTATTTT
>TRBV12-5|13|.|few|TRBJ2-5
CASGLVGGSAQYF
TGTGCTAGTGGTTTGGTAGGGGGGTCGGCCCAGTACTTC
>TRBV2|12|.|few|TRBJ1-5
CASTKTDQPQHF
TGTGCCAGCACCAAAACCGATCAGCCCCAGCATTTT
>TRBV27|19|TRBD2|few|TRBJ2-1
CASSSLFSTSGGTYNEQFF
TGTGCCAGCAGTTCCCTGTTCTCTACTAGCGGGGGAACCTACAATGAGCAGTTCTTC
>TRBV18|12|TRBD1|few|TRBJ2-7
CASSPTGVEQYF
TGTGCCAGCTCACCGACAGGGGTCGAGCAGTACTTC
>TRBV30|13|.|.|TRBJ1-1
CAWSTGRNTEAFF
TGTGCCTGGAGTACAGGACGAAACACTGAAGCTTTCTTT
>TRBV10-3|12|.|few|TRBJ2-3
CAITGTTDTQYF
TGTGCCATCACGGGGACCACAGATACGCAGTATTTT
>TRBV4-2|14|.|.|TRBJ2-1
CASSQEQAYNEQFF
TGTGCCAGCAGCCAAGAACAAGCCTACAATGAGCAGTTCTTC
>TRBV14|14|TRBD1|few|TRBJ1-1
CASSPGTGNTEAFF
TGTGCCAGCAGCCCCGGGACAGGGAACACTGAAGCTTTCTTT
>TRBV19|14|TRBD1|.|TRBJ1-5
CASSDPGQNQPQHF
TGTGCCAGTAGCGATCCGGGACAGAATCAGCCCCAGCATTTT
>TRBV7-9|16|TRBD2|.|TRBJ2-2
CASSSTSGVGTGELFF
TGTGCCAGCAGCTCCACTAGCGGCGTAGGAACCGGGGAGCTGTTTTTT
>TRBV19|15|.|few|TRBJ1-5
CASSSGSWDNQPQHF
TGTGCCAGTAGTTCTGGTTCCTGGGACAATCAGCCCCAGCATTTT
>TRBV29-1|16|.|few|TRBJ2-7
CSVEKGGLTITYEQYF
TGCAGCGTTGAGAAGGGGGGGCTCACTATTACCTACGAGCAGTACTTC
>TRBV30|13|.|.|TRBJ1-4
CAWSLVLELELFF
TGTGCCTGGAGCCTCGTCCTTGAGTTGGAACTGTTTTTT
>TRBV5-6|17|TRBD1|few|TRBJ1-2
CASRDRQGLSLDYGYTF
TGTGCCAGCAGGGACAGACAGGGGCTATCTCTTGACTATGGCTACACCTTC
>TRBV29-1|14|.|.|TRBJ2-7
CSVGLGQLRGEQYF
TGCAGCGTTGGTTTAGGACAGCTTCGGGGTGAGCAGTACTTC
>TRBV30|15|TRBD2|.|TRBJ2-1
CAWSWGTSGVDEQFF
TGTGCCTGGAGTTGGGGGACTAGCGGGGTCGATGAGCAGTTCTTC
>TRBV7-9|14|TRBD1|.|TRBJ1-5
CASSRDRGDQPQHF
TGTGCCAGCAGCCGAGACAGGGGCGATCAGCCCCAGCATTTT
>TRBV29-1|13|.|few|TRBJ1-2
CSVEDPGTYGYTF
TGCAGCGTTGAAGACCCAGGGACCTATGGCTACACCTTC
>TRBV13|15|TRBD2|.|TRBJ2-7
CASSGGLAASYEQYF
TGTGCCAGCAGCGGCGGGCTAGCGGCCTCCTACGAGCAGTACTTC
>TRBV25-1|16|TRBD1|.|TRBJ1-2
CASSPNYGTGIYGYTF
TGTGCCAGCAGCCCCAACTACGGGACAGGGATCTATGGCTACACCTTC
>TRBV5-1|16|.|few|TRBJ2-6
CASSLSWDTGANVLTF
TGCGCCAGCAGCCTCAGCTGGGACACTGGGGCCAACGTCCTGACTTTC
>TRBV9|16|.|few|TRBJ2-3
CASSVAPTGGTDTQYF
TGTGCCAGCAGCGTAGCCCCCACGGGGGGCACAGATACGCAGTATTTT
>TRBV29-1|15|.|few|TRBJ2-2
CSVSNPSRDTGELFF
TGCAGCGTTTCTAACCCGTCAAGGGACACCGGGGAGCTGTTTTTT
>TRBV18|17|.|few|TRBJ1-4
CASSAEARGGTNEKLFF
TGTGCCAGCTCCGCAGAGGCCAGGGGCGGTACTAATGAAAAACTGTTTTTT
>TRBV28|17|TRBD1|few|TRBJ2-6
CASSQQGLPSRANVLTF
TGTGCCAGCAGTCAACAGGGGTTACCCTCTCGGGCCAACGTCCTGACTTTC
>TRBV4-1|17|TRBD2|.|TRBJ2-3
CASSTRRASGATDTQYF
TGCGCCAGCAGCACCCGCCGGGCTAGCGGGGCCACAGATACGCAGTATTTT
>TRBV7-9|9|.|.|TRBJ2-2
CASRPQLFF
TGTGCCAGCAGGCCTCAGCTGTTTTTT
>TRBV21-1|14|.|few|TRBJ2-7
CASSATDFVYEQYF
TGTGCCAGCAGCGCTACTGACTTCGTCTACGAGCAGTACTTC
>TRBV25-1|12|.|.|TRBJ2-1
CASSPLGDEQFF
TGTGCCAGCTCCCCCCTGGGGGATGAGCAGTTCTTC
>TRBV30|16|.|.|TRBJ2-3
CAWSLGGPGLTDTQYF
TGTGCCTGGAGCCTGGGGGGGCCGGGCCTCACAGATACGCAGTATTTT
>TRBV7-2|12|.|.|TRBJ2-7
CASSLLRSEQYF
TGTGCCAGCAGCTTATTGCGTTCGGAGCAGTACTTC
>TRBV29-1|14|TRBD1|few|TRBJ1-5
CSVRGQGSNQPQHF
TGCAGCGTTCGGGGACAGGGGAGCAATCAGCCCCAGCATTTT
>TRBV7-3|13|TRBD1|.|TRBJ1-6
CASTQGADSPLHF
TGTGCCAGCACGCAGGGGGCCGATTCACCCCTCCACTTT
>TRBV2|12|.|.|TRBJ2-5
CASSGPGETQYF
TGTGCCAGCAGTGGCCCTGGGGAGACCCAGTACTTC
>TRBV7-9|14|.|few|TRBJ2-3
CASSPPPIRDTQYF
TGTGCCAGCAGCCCCCCCCCGATCCGAGATACGCAGTATTTT
>TRBV2|14|.|.|TRBJ1-2
CASSQATANYGYTF
TGTGCCAGCAGCCAAGCGACAGCGAACTATGGCTACACCTTC
>TRBV7-2|12|.|.|TRBJ1-5
CASSFGLQPQHF
TGTGCCAGCAGCTTTGGGCTTCAGCCCCAGCATTTT
>TRBV19|14|.|few|TRBJ1-1
CASSRTAVDTEAFF
TGTGCCAGTAGCCGGACAGCCGTCGACACTGAAGCTTTCTTT